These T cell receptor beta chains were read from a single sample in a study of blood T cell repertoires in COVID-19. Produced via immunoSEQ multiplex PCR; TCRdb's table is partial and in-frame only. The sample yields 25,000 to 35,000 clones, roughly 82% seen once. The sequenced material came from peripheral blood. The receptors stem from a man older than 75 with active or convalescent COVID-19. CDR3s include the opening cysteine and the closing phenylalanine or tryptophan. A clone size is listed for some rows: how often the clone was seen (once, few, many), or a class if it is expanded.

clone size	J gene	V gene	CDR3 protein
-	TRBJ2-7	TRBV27	CASRPAGQAYEQYF
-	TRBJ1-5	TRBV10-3	CASGTVSNQPQHF
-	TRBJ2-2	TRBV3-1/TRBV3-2	CASSDRGQSNTGELFF
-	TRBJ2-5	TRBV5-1	CASSLVGGVSETQYF
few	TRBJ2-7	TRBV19	CASRNSGQANSYEQYF
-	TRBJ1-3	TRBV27	CASSSRTGFSGNTIYF
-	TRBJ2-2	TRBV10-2	CASSDRPVLVDRGAVF
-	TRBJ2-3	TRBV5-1	CASSLGPAGESDTQYF
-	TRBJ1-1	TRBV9	CASSPSGTVNTEAFF
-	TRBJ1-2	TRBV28	CASRTVTYGYTF
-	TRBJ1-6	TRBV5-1	CASSLLGQGGNSPLHF
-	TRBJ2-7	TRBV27	CASRYRDSDEQYF
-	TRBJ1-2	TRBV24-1	CATSDGYNYGYTF
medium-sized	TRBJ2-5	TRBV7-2	CASSTAGGRIQETQYF
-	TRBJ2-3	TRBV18	CASSPPEGSRTQYF
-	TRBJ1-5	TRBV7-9	CASTAGVSNQPQHF